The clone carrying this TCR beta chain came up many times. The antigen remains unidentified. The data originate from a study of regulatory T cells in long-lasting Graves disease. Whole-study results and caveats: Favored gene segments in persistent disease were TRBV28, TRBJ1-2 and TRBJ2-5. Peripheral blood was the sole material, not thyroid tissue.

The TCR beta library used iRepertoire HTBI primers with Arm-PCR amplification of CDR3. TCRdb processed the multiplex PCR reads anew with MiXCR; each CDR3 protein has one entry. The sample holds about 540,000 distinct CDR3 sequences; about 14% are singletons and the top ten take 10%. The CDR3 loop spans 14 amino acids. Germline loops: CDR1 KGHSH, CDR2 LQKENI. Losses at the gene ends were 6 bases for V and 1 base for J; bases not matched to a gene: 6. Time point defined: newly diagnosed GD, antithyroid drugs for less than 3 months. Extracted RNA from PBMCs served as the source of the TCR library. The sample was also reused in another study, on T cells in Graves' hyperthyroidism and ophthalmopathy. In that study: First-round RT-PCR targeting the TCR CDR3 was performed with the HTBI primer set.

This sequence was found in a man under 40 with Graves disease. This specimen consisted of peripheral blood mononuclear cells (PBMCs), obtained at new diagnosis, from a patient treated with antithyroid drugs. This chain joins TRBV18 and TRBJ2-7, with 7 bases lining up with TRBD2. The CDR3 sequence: CASSREGQSYEQYF. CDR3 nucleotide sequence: TGTGCCAGCTCCAGGGAGGGCCAATCCTACGAGCAGTACTTC.